This note documents a single T cell receptor beta chain sequence. Participant age was roughly 18 to 90 years, and participants resided in roughly 24 US areas. Allocation to cohorts depended on clinical history reported by the participants. Per the original data handling: Counts of nucleated cells, estimated from reference gene primer amplification, were obtained. Method: immunoSEQ multiplex PCR; TCRdb's copy keeps in-frame clones and lacks some. Clone size and the V and J calls come from that table; the DNA yielded D and trimming. Seen here are approximately 250,000 clones, around nine tenths observed once, and the top ten hold around 3.2%. This sample stems from a study of blood T cell repertoires in COVID-19. Across the whole study: Samples taken during acute and convalescent COVID-19 were collected in the United States, Italy and Spain.

V lost 2 bases to trimming and J lost 4 bases, with 14 bases between them. The germline CDR1 and CDR2 sequences are LNHDA and SQIVND (reference sequence). The CDR3 sequence is 16 residues long. The chain couples TRBV19 to TRBJ2-2, with TRBD1 as a possible D gene (6 bases). The sample comprised PBMCs or T cells enriched from blood (not recorded which). The clonotype originates from a woman aged 40 to 55 who had been exposed to COVID-19. The CDR3 is CASSILNRATTGELFF. Here the CDR3 DNA reads TGTGCCAGTAGTATACTGAACAGGGCAACCACCGGGGAGCTGTTTTTT.